This TCR beta chain was recorded in a study of blood T cells in healthy people across ages (dated by TCRdb to 2013 to 2016). With respect to the entire study: In model experiments, template switching captured roughly one uniquely barcoded TCR beta cDNA molecule for every two T cells. Age-related changes in TCR beta repertoire diversity were measured in the study by deep sequencing normalized with unique cDNA molecular identifiers. The donors were divided into four age groups: young (average approximately 17 years), middle-aged (approximately 42), aged (approximately 62) and long-lived (nearly 85). The study analyzed two additional independent replicas of 1 million unique cDNA reads from the same blood draw for two donors, one aged 18 to 29 and one aged 80 or older. The study at large found these results: The percentage of naive T cells measured by flow cytometry correlated strongly with observed TCR beta diversity. Because donor CMV infection status was unknown, age-related changes in expanded clonotypes were potentially confounded. As age increased, observed TCR beta diversity per million T cells dropped in a roughly linear way, and a significant reduction was already evident by age about 36. Compared with the aged group, the long-lived group had more naive CD4+ T cells, fewer expanded clones and increased TCR diversity, a pattern suggesting age selection. Estimates of total diversity from one million sequenced T cells were regarded as lower bounds and underestimates. Conclusive comparison of naive and antigen-experienced compartments was prevented by the profiling of bulk unsorted PBMCs.

Trimming takes 2 bases from V and 4 bases from J, and the germline ends sit 15 bases apart. CDR1 and CDR2 are drawn from the germline V gene: SGDLS, YYNGEE. Including cysteine and phenylalanine, the CDR3 has 15 amino acids. The read is trimmed to its CDR3 DNA, 45 bases read in frame from base 1. The approximately 39 donors, aged 6 to 90 years, were systemically healthy Caucasian individuals from Russia. Each donor gave ten milliliters of peripheral blood, drawn into EDTA-treated Vacutainer tubes. Ficoll-Paque density-gradient centrifugation was used to isolate PBMCs, with at least 7 million per sample. Trizol reagent was used to extract total RNA from the PBMCs, yielding at least 6 micrograms per sample. Naive CD45RAhigh/CD27high T cell percentages were measured by flow cytometry on a PBMC aliquot from every donor. Library prep was done by 5' RACE. Sequenced on an Illumina HiSeq 2500. A second PCR of roughly 7 to 12 cycles was run with a J-beta primer mix and a sample-barcoded 5' primer. A template-switch 5' adaptor carrying 12 random nucleotides introduced a unique molecular identifier onto each TCR beta cDNA molecule. Each sample yielded at least 2.5 million CDR3-containing paired-end reads. The Mint cDNA synthesis kit, primed by a TRBC-specific oligonucleotide, was used to synthesize first-strand cDNA from all RNA. Following uracil-DNA glycosylase treatment, all cDNA underwent a first 18-cycle PCR with the universal primers M1SS and BC2_uni_R. The study's processing was this. Normalization of each sample was performed by random selection of 1 million high-quality reads, each carrying a distinct molecular identifier. Reads sharing molecular identifiers were discarded rather than binned into consensus sequences. MiTCR, run with a Q25 quality threshold and the strictest error-elimination algorithm, handled CDR3 identification, clonotype clustering and error correction. A nonparametric unseen species model with Euler transformation was used to estimate lower-bound total TCR beta diversity. TCRdb passed the public sequencing reads through fastp at Q25 and MiXCR, retaining productive beta sequences. One record per CDR3 amino acid sequence lists the most common genes and DNA. It is TCRdb's table, rather than the study itself, that gives the V and J calls and clone size. The sample includes roughly 700,000 distinct CDR3 sequences, with 20% to 30% observed a single time. The ten largest account for roughly 9% of the sample.

With regard to this clonotype: No cognate antigen has been identified for it. One base away there is no much larger clone; base qualities are not given.

These records were also assigned to another study, of T cells of mothers and their children. From that second study: Nine systemically healthy Caucasian individuals served as donors, namely three mothers together with their six children. cDNA synthesis used all of the extracted RNA, with roughly 1.6 ug of RNA in each 15 ul reaction. In the second PCR, the M1S primer added sample barcodes and 2-4 random nucleotides. Over 8 million TCR beta CDR3 reads came from each mother, compared with about 3.2 million reads from each child. Thymic selection similarly shapes TCR recombination output in related and unrelated pairs, with minor effect from inherited differences. Normalized repertoire overlap in related mother-child pairs was always slightly higher than in unrelated mother-child pairs, but the difference was never significant. With a sensitivity of 90 to 100 clones per million clonotypes, no persistent microchimeric T cell clones were detected. Deep NGS was used in the study to compare the TCR beta repertoires of mothers and children and to look for features that separate related mother-child pairs from unrelated individuals. The mean age was roughly 40 +/- 4 years for the mothers and approximately 11 +/- 4 years for the children. After adapters were ligated using NEBNext reagents, the libraries underwent 100+100 nt paired-end sequencing on an Illumina HiSeq 2000. To avoid cross-contamination, the mother libraries and the child libraries were prepared a month apart and sequenced in separate runs. Between roughly 450,000 and 2,000,000 distinct TCR beta clonotypes were identified per donor. Naive TCR beta clonotypes were estimated from low-frequency clonotypes matched to each donor's FACS-determined naive share, without sorting.

The TCR sequence derives from a boy between 10 and 17 years old in good health. The chain is made from TRBV9 and TRBJ1-2, and possibly TRBD1, on 6 matching bases. Sequencing input: blood. CDR3 sequence: CASSVTQQGLYGYTF. At the DNA level, the sequence is TGTGCCAGCAGCGTGACTCAACAGGGCCTCTATGGCTACACCTTC.